This T cell receptor (beta chain) comes out of a study of neurological immune-mediated disorders. This clonotype was counted at least ten times. TCRdb called the 5' RACE reads again in MiXCR, with one record for every CDR3 protein. The sample has 80,000 to 100,000 distinct CDR3 sequences, around 3.5% seen once. The CDR3 covers 16 residues. Germline loops: CDR1 SGHTA, CDR2 FQGNSA. Germline trimming cut 3 bases from V and 4 bases from J; bases unmatched to any gene: 7. The chain carries TRBV7-2 and TRBJ1-4; 8 bases fit TRBD1. Material for sequencing was PBMCs. The clonotype comes from a woman aged 50 to 60 with multiple sclerosis. CDR3 DNA: TGTGCCAGCAGCTTGGGCAGGGGGCGTTTTAATGAAAAACTGTTTTTT. Its protein is CASSLGRGRFNEKLFF.